This TCR beta chain was identified during a study of shared clonotypes between healthy human individuals (TCRdb year 2020). Study-level background: A couple of women and three men aged 18 to 49 years were included in the cohort. Libraries were prepared and TCR repertoires were sequenced by different laboratories using diverse techniques, in order to increase sequencing depth and limit assay-specific biases. Per donor, three plates each were used for CD4 naive and CD4 memory, two for CD8 naive, and one for CD8 memory. Each donor's leukapheresis produced roughly between about 0.9 and 9.5 billion PBMCs. The study deeply sequenced blood TCR repertoires of 5 or 6 healthy adults to estimate repertoire size and the extent of clonotype sharing between individuals. Results the study describes overall, beyond this receptor: Sharing across a few donors was observed for 5% to 6.5% of naive CD4, 3.5% of naive CD8, 2% to 2.5% of memory CD4, and roughly 0.43% of memory CD8 clonotypes. Pairwise subsampling indicated that sequencing depth was expected to affect the degree of clonotype sharing among donors. Estimated clonotype richness was generally larger for naive than for memory subsets. The genetic and exposure-history diversity represented was limited by the small number of donors. Sampling was restricted to blood, and TCR repertoires in tissue are likely to differ from TCR repertoires in blood. Compared with non-shared clonotypes, clonotypes shared by all four sorted-subset donors had higher generation probabilities. Rarefaction of sorted-subset datasets indicated incomplete sequencing despite the large sequencing depth.

The germline V gene sets CDR1 to MDHEN and CDR2 to SYDVKM. The CDR3 holds 16 amino acids from the cysteine to the phenylalanine. The entry retains the CDR3 DNA only, 48 bases that are in frame from base 1. A distance of 11 bases separates the germline ends of V and J, which lose 5 bases and 0 bases respectively. Using the deep immunoSEQ assay, TCR CDR3 regions were amplified from genomic DNA by multiplex PCR. Genomic DNA extracted from each cell subset was distributed evenly over all wells of several immunoSEQ 96-well plates, and each plate served as one replicate. For sorted subsets, around 200 ng genomic DNA, equal to tens of thousands of T cell genomes, was loaded into each replicate PCR. The purified libraries were quantified using a Qubit 3.0 fluorometer, sized with a Bioanalyzer 2100, and then quantified again using the KAPA Library Quantification kit. A separate single-read 150-cycle Illumina NextSeq 550 flow cell was used to sequence each immunoSEQ 96-well plate. Processing in the source paper ran as follows. The immunoSEQ output contained only junctional sequences without quality scores, so filtering could not match that applied to full-length reads. Sequences were annotated with PyIR, a Python wrapper for IgBLAST v1.9, and V/J genes and CDR3 were assigned using IMGT germline references. Any read was removed if the V/J assignment was weak (E-value above 1e-6), the CDR3 was missing, or the read contained stop codons, out-of-frame junctions, or ambiguous translated residues. V3J clonotypes were defined as sequences sharing an identical inferred V gene, J gene, and CDR3 amino acid sequence. The percentage overlap between two repertoires was calculated by dividing the number of shared unique clonotypes by the size of the smaller repertoire. Richness of each repertoire was evaluated using RTK rarefaction, the Chao1 estimator, and Recon v2.1 estimates of unobserved clonotypes. Generation probabilities were computed with OLGA for all TCRbeta clonotypes obtained by the gDNA method from several donors. The immuneACCESS repertoire file appears here via TCRdb, limited to in-frame rearrangements. These files lack a portion of the clones; in checked studies, under half of the deficit traces to unresolved V genes, and the cause of the others is not known. The V and J calls and clone size were taken over from that table, and D and trimming were inferred from the DNA. For this sample there are roughly 700,000 clones; roughly 70% appear just once. The top ten constitute approximately 1.6% of the sample.

Donors were healthy HIV-negative adults with no recently reported acute infections or vaccinations. Only Caucasian adults living in Nashville, Tennessee, USA were represented among the donors. CD4+ T cells were enriched by magnetic negative selection; naive cells were then positively selected on CD45RA, and the negative fraction formed the memory subset. Blood was obtained by leukapheresis, after which PBMCs were separated by Ficoll-Histopaque density gradient centrifugation and cryopreserved in liquid nitrogen vapor phase. Analytical flow cytometry was used to check the purity and quantity of every magnetically sorted T cell population. Genomic DNA was isolated from every sorted fraction and measured by UV absorbance on a Nanodrop 2000c. This clone was detected a few times. Its cognate antigen has yet to be identified. Per-base qualities were not stored, and no clone one base away is much larger.

What was sequenced was memory CD4+ T cells sorted from blood. The sample's cell subset or site label, decoded: CD45RA-negative fraction. The receptor was isolated from a woman in her twenties or thirties in good health. The rearrangement joined TRBV28 to TRBJ2-6; the D segment may tentatively be TRBD1 or TRBD2, each giving 5 matched bases. The CDR3 has the sequence CASSPGLSSGANVLTF. The nucleotide sequence reads as follows: TGTGCCAGCAGTCCGGGGCTGAGCTCTGGGGCCAACGTCCTGACTTTC. The CDR3, completed at both ends by the reference TRBV28 and TRBJ2-6 genes, gives the full variable domain DVKVTQSSRYLVKRTGEKVFLECVQDMDHENMFWYRQDPGLGLRLIYFSYDVKMKEKGDIPEGYSVSREKKERFSLILESASTNQTSMYLCASSPGLSSGANVLTFGAGSRLTVL.